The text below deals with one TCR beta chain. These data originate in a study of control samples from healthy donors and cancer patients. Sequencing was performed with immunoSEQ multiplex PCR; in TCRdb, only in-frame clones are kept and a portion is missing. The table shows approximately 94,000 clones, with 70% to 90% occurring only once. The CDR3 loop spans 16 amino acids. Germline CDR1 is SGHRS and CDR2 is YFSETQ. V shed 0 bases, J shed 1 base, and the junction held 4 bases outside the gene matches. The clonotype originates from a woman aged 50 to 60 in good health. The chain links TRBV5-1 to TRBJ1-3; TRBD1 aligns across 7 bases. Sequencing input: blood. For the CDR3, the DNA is TGCGCCAGCAGCTTGGGACAGGGAGCTTCTGGAAACACCATATATTTT. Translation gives CASSLGQGASGNTIYF.